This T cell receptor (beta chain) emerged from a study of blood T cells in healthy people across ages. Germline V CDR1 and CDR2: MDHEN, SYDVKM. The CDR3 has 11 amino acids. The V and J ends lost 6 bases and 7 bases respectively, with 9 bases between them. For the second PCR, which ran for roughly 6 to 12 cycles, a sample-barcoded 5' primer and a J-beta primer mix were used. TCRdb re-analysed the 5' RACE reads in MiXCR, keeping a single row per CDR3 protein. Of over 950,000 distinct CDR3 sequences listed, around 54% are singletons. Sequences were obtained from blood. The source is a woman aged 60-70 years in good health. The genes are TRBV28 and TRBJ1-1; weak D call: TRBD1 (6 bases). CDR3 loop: CASRGTCEAFF. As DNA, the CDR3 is TGTGCCAGCAGAGGGACATGTGAAGCTTTCTTT.